This is a list of T cell receptor beta chains from one sample in a study of cytomegalovirus exposure and HLA in healthy donors. Assay: immunoSEQ multiplex PCR; the TCRdb copy retains only in-frame clones and omits some. This sample has tens of thousands of clones, with 91% found just once. The sample was PBMCs. The receptors were gathered from a man aged 18 to 30 in good health and CMV-seronegative. The CDR3 runs from the conserved cysteine through the conserved F or W. A D gene is named only where the DNA matches it firmly. For some rows the clone size is stated as once, few or many, or as a class when expanded; others skip it.

j_call clone_size v_call d_call cdr3_nt cdr3_aa
TRBJ2-3 - TRBV7-9 - TGTGCCAGCAGCTTGGCAGGGCCTAGCACAGATACGCAGTATTTT CASSLAGPSTDTQYF
TRBJ2-1 - TRBV4-3 TRBD2 TGCGCCAGCAGCCAAGAGGCTAGCGGATATGAGCAGTTCTTC CASSQEASGYEQFF
TRBJ2-7 - TRBV30 TRBD2 TGTGCCTGGAGTGGTCGGGCTAGCGGGTTTTACGAGCAGTACTTC CAWSGRASGFYEQYF
TRBJ2-5 once TRBV7-3 TRBD2 TGTGCCAGCAGCGTTACTAGCGGGAGTTGGGAGACCCAGTACTTC CASSVTSGSWETQYF
TRBJ1-5 - TRBV7-2 TRBD1 TGTGCCAGCAGCTTAAATCGACAGGGGTATAGCAATCAGCCCCAGCATTTT CASSLNRQGYSNQPQHF
TRBJ1-5 - TRBV19 - TGTGCCAGTACAATGGGGCCAACTCATCAGCCCCAGCATTTT CASTMGPTHQPQHF
TRBJ2-2 - TRBV7-3 - TGTGCCAGCAGTCGAAGTGCGGGGCTACAAAGTGGCGGGGAGCTGTTTTTT CASSRSAGLQSGGELFF
TRBJ1-5 - TRBV6-5 - TGTGCCAGCAGTGTAGTAGCAGGGGAATATCAGCCCCAGCATTTT CASSVVAGEYQPQHF
TRBJ2-3 - TRBV9 - TGTGCCAGCAGCGTAGGTCGCCAGGGGAGAGGAGATACGCAGTATTTT CASSVGRQGRGDTQYF
TRBJ2-7 - TRBV18 - TGTGCCAGCTCACCACGGGAACAGGGTCCCTACGAGCAGTACTTC CASSPREQGPYEQYF
TRBJ2-5 - TRBV7-2 - TGTGCCAGCAGCTTAAGTGTCCCAGTCAAGTACTTC CASSLSVPVKYF
TRBJ1-2 once TRBV18 - TGTGCCAGCTCACCAAAGGGGGGGACAGGCTACACCTTC CASSPKGGTGYTF
TRBJ1-1 - TRBV27 - TGTGCCAGCAGGATAATCGGGGGGGGGCGATACACTGAAGCTTTCTTT CASRIIGGGRYTEAFF
TRBJ1-2 - TRBV2 TRBD1 TGTGCCAGCAGTGAGCGAGGGGGACAGGGCGCTTCTGGCTACACCTTC CASSERGGQGASGYTF